This is a list of T cell receptor beta chains from one sample in a study of Graves' ophthalmopathy and Graves' hyperthyroidism. MiXCR, applied by TCRdb to the multiplex PCR reads, yields one record per CDR3 protein. Of roughly 500,000 distinct CDR3 sequences listed, about an eighth are singletons. The sequenced sample was blood. The receptors stem from a woman aged 25 to 39 with Graves' ophthalmopathy. Each CDR3 is given with its conserved first and last residue. A D gene is named only where the DNA matches it firmly. Only some rows state a clone size, as once, few, many or a class for expanded clones.

J gene: TRBJ1-2
D gene: -
clone size: -
V gene: TRBV30
CDR3 DNA: TGTGCCTGGCATCACCCAGGGAACTATGGCTACACCTTC
CDR3 protein: CAWHHPGNYGYTF

J gene: TRBJ1-1
D gene: -
clone size: many
V gene: TRBV10-3
CDR3 DNA: TGTGCCATCGGGTCGAACACTGAAGCTTTCTTT
CDR3 protein: CAIGSNTEAFF

J gene: TRBJ2-5
D gene: TRBD1
clone size: many
V gene: TRBV20-1
CDR3 DNA: TGCAGTGCTGCCCCCGGGACAGGGGGTGTACGAGAGACCCAGTACTTC
CDR3 protein: CSAAPGTGGVRETQYF

J gene: TRBJ1-1
D gene: TRBD1
clone size: many
V gene: TRBV20-1
CDR3 DNA: TGCAGTGGAGCGGACAGGGGAGGATTTGAAGCTTTCTTT
CDR3 protein: CSGADRGGFEAFF

J gene: TRBJ1-1
D gene: -
clone size: -
V gene: TRBV15
CDR3 DNA: TGTGCCACCAGCAGAGATGGCCCGAACACTGAAGCTTTCTTT
CDR3 protein: CATSRDGPNTEAFF

J gene: TRBJ2-7
D gene: -
clone size: many
V gene: TRBV29-1
CDR3 DNA: TGCAGCGTTCTGGACAGTTACGAGCAGTACTTC
CDR3 protein: CSVLDSYEQYF

J gene: TRBJ2-7
D gene: -
clone size: many
V gene: TRBV20-1
CDR3 DNA: TGCAGTGCTGTTGACATCTCCTACGAGCAGTACTTC
CDR3 protein: CSAVDISYEQYF

J gene: TRBJ1-5
D gene: -
clone size: many
V gene: TRBV5-6
CDR3 DNA: TGTGCCAGCAGCTTGGCGCAGTTTAGCAATCAGCCCCAGCATTTT
CDR3 protein: CASSLAQFSNQPQHF

J gene: TRBJ2-5
D gene: TRBD2
clone size: many
V gene: TRBV6-1
CDR3 DNA: TGTGCCAGCAGCGACCGGGTGACTAGCGGGGGCGGGGAGACCCAGTACTTC
CDR3 protein: CASSDRVTSGGGETQYF

J gene: TRBJ2-5
D gene: TRBD2
clone size: -
V gene: TRBV7-9
CDR3 DNA: TGTGCCAGCAGCCCCAGGGGGCTAGCGGGGGCCCAAGAGACCCAGTACTTC
CDR3 protein: CASSPRGLAGAQETQYF

J gene: TRBJ2-7
D gene: TRBD1
clone size: -
V gene: TRBV12-3/TRBV12-4
CDR3 DNA: TGTGCCAGCAGTTTACGGACAGGGGCCTTGGGCGAGCAGTACTTC
CDR3 protein: CASSLRTGALGEQYF

J gene: TRBJ2-5
D gene: -
clone size: many
V gene: TRBV7-9
CDR3 DNA: TGTGCCAGCAGCTACTCCGGACAGTCAGGGGAGACCCAGTACTTC
CDR3 protein: CASSYSGQSGETQYF

J gene: TRBJ1-2
D gene: -
clone size: many
V gene: TRBV6-2/TRBV6-3
CDR3 DNA: TGTGCCAGCAGTTACTCGGCCAGGGGTGTCGGTGGCTACACCTTC
CDR3 protein: CASSYSARGVGGYTF

J gene: TRBJ2-2
D gene: -
clone size: many
V gene: TRBV6-1
CDR3 DNA: TGTGCCAGCAGTGAATCGGTGGGCACCGGGGAGCTGTTTTTT
CDR3 protein: CASSESVGTGELFF

J gene: TRBJ2-5
D gene: -
clone size: many
V gene: TRBV30
CDR3 DNA: TGTGCCTGGAGTGTAGGAGAGTACCAAGAGACCCAGTACTTC
CDR3 protein: CAWSVGEYQETQYF

J gene: TRBJ2-7
D gene: -
clone size: many
V gene: TRBV24-1
CDR3 DNA: TGTGCCACCAGTGATGGAACGACCGGGACACTCAGAGACGAGCAGTACTTC
CDR3 protein: CATSDGTTGTLRDEQYF

J gene: TRBJ2-2
D gene: -
clone size: many
V gene: TRBV12-3/TRBV12-4
CDR3 DNA: TGTGCCAGCAGATCGGACGGTTCGAACACCGGGGAGCTGTTTTTT
CDR3 protein: CASRSDGSNTGELFF

J gene: TRBJ2-7
D gene: TRBD1
clone size: -
V gene: TRBV6-1
CDR3 DNA: TGTGCCAGCAGTGAACGACAGGGTTCAATCCCCAGATGGTACTTC
CDR3 protein: CASSERQGSIPRWYF